A single sample gave rise to the 20 T cell receptor beta chains below, sequenced in a study of blood T cell repertoires in COVID-19. Sequencing was performed with immunoSEQ multiplex PCR; in TCRdb, only in-frame clones are kept and a portion is missing. Among approximately 200,000 clones listed, around 83% were seen once. The sample taken for sequencing was peripheral blood. The receptors shown here come from a man between 45 and 60 years old who had recovered from COVID-19.

The chain couples TRBV14 to TRBJ2-1, with a tentative D call TRBD2 (6 bases). Germline lookup yields CDR1 SGHDN and CDR2 FVKESK. The CDR3 sequence is 13 residues long. The V and J ends lost 5 bases and 6 bases respectively, with 11 bases between them. The CDR3 nucleotides read TGTGCCAGCAGCGAGGGACTGATCAATGAGCAGTTCTTC. Amino acids: CASSEGLINEQFF. Drawing the rest from reference TRBV14 and TRBJ2-1, the complete variable domain is EAGVTQFPSHSVIEKGQTVTLRCDPISGHDNLYWYRRVMGKEIKFLLHFVKESKQDESGMPNNRFLAERTGGTYSTLKVQPAELEDSGVYFCASSEGLINEQFFGPGTRLTVL.

The V gene is TRBV6-5, the J gene TRBJ2-3, with 11 bases fitting TRBD2. Germline V lookup: CDR1 MNHEY, CDR2 SVGAGI. V lost 2 bases and J lost 4; bases outside the gene matches: 5. This CDR3 is 16 amino acids long. CDR3 amino acids: CASSYATSGSADTQYF. The DNA for the CDR3 is TGTGCCAGCAGTTACGCAACTAGCGGGAGCGCAGATACGCAGTATTTT.

The chain is built from TRBV3-1 (or the pseudogene TRBV3-2) and TRBJ1-4, with 7 bases fitting TRBD1. Looked up from germline, CDR1 is LGHDT and CDR2 is YNNKEL (reference sequence). The length of the CDR3 is 16 residues. The V and J ends lost 4 bases and 3 bases, in that order; junction bases with no gene match: 8. The CDR3 sequence: CASSLTTGPSNEKLFF. The CDR3 coding sequence is TGTGCCAGCAGCCTAACGACAGGGCCTTCTAATGAAAAACTGTTTTTT.

V gene TRBV12-3 or TRBV12-4 combines with J gene TRBJ2-1; 9 bases align to TRBD2. Unmatched junction bases numbered 6, after V lost 6 bases and J lost 9 bases. This CDR3 is 13 amino acids long. This chain's CDR3 is CASRLVAGAEQFF. CDR3 bases: TGTGCCAGCAGATTGGTAGCGGGAGCTGAGCAGTTCTTC.

The V gene is TRBV18, the J gene TRBJ2-3; a weak D match, TRBD2 (5 bases). The ends were cut back, 3 bases at V and 8 bases at J, with 12 bases in the middle. Germline CDR1 and CDR2: KGHSH and LQKENI. The CDR3 covers 13 residues. The CDR3 here is CASSPVPGGTQYF. CDR3 nucleotide sequence: TGTGCCAGCTCACCGGTTCCAGGAGGTACGCAGTATTTT.

The chain carries TRBV6-5 and TRBJ2-5; D is uncertain. Germline CDR1 MNHEY, CDR2 SVGAGI. V dropped 0 bases and J dropped 7 bases, with 9 bases sitting between them. The CDR3 contains 13 residues. CDR3 in DNA: TGTGCCAGCAGTTACTCGATGAGTGGGACCCAGTACTTC. Translation: CASSYSMSGTQYF.

The chain recombines TRBV19 with TRBJ2-3; 9 nucleotides agree with TRBD2. This CDR3 comprises 15 residues. Germline CDR1 is LNHDA and CDR2 is SQIVND (reference sequence). The V and J ends lost 7 bases and 3 bases, in that order; junction bases with no gene match: 8. CDR3 sequence reads: CASTLSGSLTDTQYF. CDR3 coding DNA: TGTGCCAGTACCCTTAGCGGGAGCTTGACAGATACGCAGTATTTT.

This clone has a single count. The chain has TRBV5-1 and TRBJ2-5; weak D call: TRBD1 (6 bases). Trimming left V 0 bases short and J 2 bases short, with 11 bases between. CDR1 SGHRS and CDR2 YFSETQ come from the germline V gene. The CDR3 runs to 15 residues. CDR3: CASSLALQGQETQYF. CDR3 sequence (DNA): TGCGCCAGCAGCTTGGCCTTACAGGGTCAAGAGACCCAGTACTTC.

The chain has TRBV9 and TRBJ2-7; perhaps TRBD1 as D (5 bases). Germline V gene data show CDR1 as SGDLS and CDR2 as YYNGEE. There are 14 residues in the CDR3. The V end was cut by 4 bases, the J end by 3 bases, with 14 bases between. This CDR3 is CASSKYGDSYEQYF. The CDR3 coding sequence is TGTGCCAGCAGCAAGTACGGCGACAGCTACGAGCAGTACTTC.

CDR3 nucleotide sequence: TGTGCCAGCAGTTACGTACAAGGCACAGATACGCAGTATTTT. It codes for CASSYVQGTDTQYF. V gene TRBV6-5 combines with J gene TRBJ2-3; D gene unclear. CDR3 length: 14 residues. Trimming removed 2 bases from V and 1 base from J, with 7 bases in between. Germline loops: CDR1 MNHEY, CDR2 SVGAGI.

The chain combines TRBV29-1 with TRBJ2-3, with a weak D call TRBD2 (5 bases). The V end lost 7 bases, the J end lost 2 bases, and 7 bases lay between the germline ends. Per germline, CDR1 SQVTM and CDR2 ANQGSEA. The CDR3 spans 11 residues. CDR3 in DNA: TGCAGCGCGGACTTCACAGATACGCAGTATTTT. It yields the protein CSADFTDTQYF.

CDR3 sequence reads: CASSPRTGVSSGANVLTF. CDR3 sequence (DNA): TGCGCCAGCAGCCCGCGGACAGGGGTGAGCTCTGGGGCCAACGTCCTGACTTTC. The chain is built from TRBV4-1 and TRBJ2-6; 9 bases fit TRBD1. The germline V gene has CDR1 MGHRA and CDR2 YSYEKL. The junction had 7 bases not matched to a gene; V was cut back by 4 bases and J by 0 bases. The CDR3 is 18 residues long.

This clone was detected only a few times. The chain couples TRBV14 to TRBJ2-3; 7 bases are shared with TRBD1. The CDR3 consists of 14 residues. The germline gives CDR1 SGHDN, CDR2 FVKESK. J lost 4 bases, V lost 6 bases, and 7 bases had no gene match. The CDR3 loop is CASRLTGAADTQYF. The DNA for the CDR3 is TGTGCCAGCAGGCTTACAGGGGCCGCAGATACGCAGTATTTT.

This chain uses TRBV6-5 with TRBJ1-6; the D gene is possibly TRBD1 (6 bases). The CDR3 covers 13 residues. Germline V gene sequence: CDR1 MNHEY, CDR2 SVGAGI. The germline V and J ends were trimmed by 6 bases and 10 bases, with 13 bases remaining between them. CDR3 nucleotide sequence: TGTGCCAGCAGCGAGGGGACATTATCACCCCTCCACTTT. This translates into CASSEGTLSPLHF.

The V and J genes are TRBV3-1 (or the pseudogene TRBV3-2) and TRBJ2-2; tentative D call: TRBD1 (5 bases). CDR1 LGHDT and CDR2 YNNKEL come from the germline V gene (reference sequence). Trimming stripped 6 bases from V and 6 bases from J, with 11 bases between. The CDR3 length is 13 residues. CDR3 in DNA: TGTGCCAGCAGAGGGGTCAGGGCCGGGGAGCTGTTTTTT. It encodes CASRGVRAGELFF.

The V and J genes are TRBV29-1 and TRBJ1-2; 7 positions match TRBD1. J gave up 4 bases and V 6 bases, and 11 bases lay outside the gene matches. The length of the CDR3 is 14 residues. Germline CDR1 SQVTM, CDR2 ANQGSEA. The CDR3 DNA reads as TGCAGCGTAACGGGACAGAGCTTGGCCTATGGCTACACCTTC. It encodes CSVTGQSLAYGYTF.

The chain carries TRBV27 and TRBJ2-2, with 11 positions matching TRBD2. With 7 bases clipped from V and 6 bases from J, the junction kept 4 bases outside the gene matches. This CDR3 contains 14 residues. The germline V gene encodes CDR1 MNHEY and CDR2 SMNVEV (reference sequence). In nucleotides, the CDR3 is TGTGCCAGCAAATTAGCGGGAGGGCCCGGGGAGCTGTTTTTT. As protein: CASKLAGGPGELFF.

The rearrangement uses TRBV7-2 and TRBJ1-1; tentative D call: TRBD1 (5 bases). The CDR3 extends over 15 amino acids. V lost 1 base to trimming and J lost 4 bases, with 13 bases between them. The germline V gene has CDR1 SGHTA and CDR2 FQGNSA. The CDR3 spells CASSLELVGGTEAFF. The CDR3 DNA is TGTGCCAGCAGCTTAGAGTTGGTGGGGGGCACTGAAGCTTTCTTT.

CDR3 sequence reads: CASSLVPGTGANVLTF. In DNA form, the CDR3 reads TGTGCCAGCAGCTTGGTTCCGGGAACTGGGGCCAACGTCCTGACTTTC. This chain links TRBV5-5 with TRBJ2-6; D perhaps matches TRBD2 (5 bases). Trimming left V 0 bases short and J 2 bases short, with 9 bases between. CDR3 length: 16 residues. Germline CDR1 and CDR2: SGHKS and YYEKEE (reference sequence).

J is TRBJ2-3 and V is TRBV5-8, with no clear D. V gave up 4 bases and J gave up 6 bases, with 12 bases separating them. Looked up from germline, CDR1 is SGHTS and CDR2 is YDEGEE. The CDR3 loop spans 13 amino acids. The chain's CDR3 is CASSVTGVDTQYF. The CDR3 coding sequence is TGTGCCAGCAGCGTGACTGGCGTTGATACGCAGTATTTT.